Described below is a single T cell receptor (beta chain) sequence and its context. In the original analysis: Using reference gene primer amplification, nucleated cell counts were estimated. Sequencing used immunoSEQ multiplex PCR; TCRdb keeps in-frame clones, though not all of them. The DNA gave D and trimming, while V, J and clone size come from that table. Of 180,000 or so clones in the sample, about 85% are singletons; the top ten hold around 5.2%. The J segment lost 8 bases and the V segment lost 6 bases, leaving 6 bases of the junction unmatched. The CDR3 totals 12 residues. Germline V CDR1 and CDR2: MDHEN, SYDVKM. The sample comes from a study of blood T cell repertoires in COVID-19. Study overall: Acute-phase and convalescent COVID-19 samples originated in the United States, Italy and Spain. Sample material is recorded as cDNA or gDNA derived from T cells, B-cell-depleted T cells, or PBMCs.

V and J are TRBV28 and TRBJ1-1, with 7 positions matching TRBD1. Sample: peripheral blood. This clonotype was obtained from a woman aged 80 or over with acute or convalescent COVID-19. CDR3 residues: CASSTGTVEAFF. CDR3 in DNA: TGTGCCAGCAGCACCGGGACAGTAGAAGCTTTCTTT.